One and the same sample provided the 20 T cell receptor beta chains below, sequenced in a study of blood T cells in healthy people across ages. The authors ran a second PCR of about 6 to 11 cycles using a sample-barcoded 5' primer and a J-beta primer mix. TCRdb reanalysed the 5' RACE reads using MiXCR and keeps one entry per CDR3 protein. This table holds about 1,600,000 distinct CDR3 sequences, 35% to 45% found once. The sequencing input was blood. These TCRs come from a woman under 30 in good health.

The J gene is TRBJ2-7, the V gene TRBV18, with D possibly matching TRBD2 (5 bases). The CDR3 spans 15 residues. V was trimmed by 2 bases and J by 0 bases, leaving 11 bases between them. Germline V CDR1 and CDR2: KGHSH, LQKENI. The CDR3 protein is CASSPGSSLSYEQYF. In DNA form, the CDR3 reads TGTGCCAGCTCACCAGGGAGCTCCCTCTCCTACGAGCAGTACTTC.

V is TRBV19 and J is TRBJ1-2; D perhaps matches TRBD1 (5 bases). In germline, CDR1 is LNHDA, CDR2 SQIVND (reference sequence). This CDR3 spans 12 amino acids. Trimming removed 3 bases at V and 5 bases at J, with 7 bases between. This CDR3 reads CASSMGRYGYTF. In DNA, the CDR3 is TGTGCCAGTAGTATGGGGCGGTATGGCTACACCTTC. Variable domain in full (rest from reference TRBV19 and TRBJ1-2): DGGITQSPKYLFRKEGQNVTLSCEQNLNHDAMYWYRQDPGQGLRLIYYSQIVNDFQKGDIAEGYSVSREKKESFPLTVTSAQKNPTAFYLCASSMGRYGYTFGSGTRLTVV.

The chain carries TRBV6-5 and TRBJ2-3; the match to TRBD2 covers 8 bases. V was clipped by 4 bases and J by 2 bases; unmatched bases: 11. The CDR3 loop spans 17 amino acids. Per the germline V gene, CDR1 is MNHEY and CDR2 is SVGAGI. CDR3 in DNA: TGTGCCAGCAGTTCCACTCGACTAGCGACGCTCACAGATACGCAGTATTTT. It is translated as CASSSTRLATLTDTQYF.

The chain's CDR3 is CASSYGVGRASYEQYF. Written as DNA, the CDR3 is TGTGCCAGCAGTTACGGAGTCGGGAGGGCCTCCTACGAGCAGTACTTC. V is TRBV6-5 and J is TRBJ2-7; TRBD2 matches at 8 bases. V was clipped by 2 bases and J by 0 bases; unmatched bases: 6. The length of the CDR3 is 16 residues. CDR1 MNHEY and CDR2 SVGAGI come from the germline V gene.

This clonotype turned up a few times. The chain couples TRBV5-1 to TRBJ2-1; TRBD2 matches 8 bases. The CDR3 has 16 residues. Germline loops: CDR1 SGHRS, CDR2 YFSETQ. J gave up 2 bases and V 0 bases, and 4 bases lay outside the gene matches. The CDR3 DNA sequence: TGCGCCAGCAGCTTGGTTGCTAGCGGGCCCTACAATGAGCAGTTCTTC. It codes for CASSLVASGPYNEQFF.

The chain employs TRBV25-1 and TRBJ1-3; D remains unclear. V gave up 7 bases and J gave up 2 bases, with 12 bases separating them. The CDR3 extends over 14 amino acids. The germline CDR1 and CDR2 sequences are MGHDK and SYGVNS. CDR3 nucleotides: TGTGCCAGCACTGGGCAGACTACTGGAAACACCATATATTTT. It is translated as CASTGQTTGNTIYF. Looking up the rest from reference TRBV25-1 and TRBJ1-3 gives the full variable domain: EADIYQTPRYLVIGTGKKITLECSQTMGHDKMYWYQQDPGMELHLIHYSYGVNSTEKGDLSSESTVSRIRTEHFPLTLESARPSHTSQYLCASTGQTTGNTIYFGEGSWLTVV.

This chain links TRBV2 with TRBJ2-7, with 10 bases identical to TRBD2. Germline CDR1 is SNHLY and CDR2 is FYNNEI. The V and J ends lost 6 bases and 6 bases, in that order; junction bases with no gene match: 8. CDR3 length equals 14 residues. This chain's CDR3 is CASRDLAGVREQYF. The CDR3 region has the DNA TGTGCCAGCAGGGACCTAGCGGGAGTGCGCGAGCAGTACTTC.

This clonotype was counted between two and nine times. V is TRBV29-1 and J is TRBJ2-7; unclear D gene. CDR1 is SQVTM and CDR2 is ANQGSEA in the germline V gene. Trimming left V 0 bases short and J 3 bases short, with 9 bases between. The CDR3 has 13 residues. The CDR3 here is CSVEDQASYEQYF. CDR3 sequence (DNA): TGCAGCGTTGAAGATCAGGCGAGCTACGAGCAGTACTTC.

The chain couples TRBV2 to TRBJ2-3; 7 nucleotides line up with TRBD2. The CDR3 extends over 15 amino acids. With 8 bases clipped from V and 2 bases from J, the junction kept 10 bases outside the gene matches. CDR1 and CDR2 from the germline V gene are SNHLY and FYNNEI. This CDR3 is CASDGERGDTDTQYF. CDR3 sequence (DNA): TGTGCCAGCGACGGCGAGCGGGGAGACACAGATACGCAGTATTTT.

In its sample, this clonotype was seen many times. The chain recombines TRBV11-2 with TRBJ2-3; TRBD1 matches 8 bases. CDR3 length: 14 amino acids. Germline CDR1 and CDR2: SGHAT and FQNNGV. V shed 4 bases, J shed 0 bases, and the junction held 0 bases outside the gene matches. CDR3 coding DNA: TGTGCCAGCAGCTGGACAGGGAGCACAGATACGCAGTATTTT. Encoded protein: CASSWTGSTDTQYF.

In this sample, this clonotype turned up a few times. The chain couples TRBV12-3 or TRBV12-4 to TRBJ1-3, with D tentatively TRBD1 (6 bases). The CDR3 spans 14 residues. V lost 6 bases to trimming and J lost 0 bases, with 9 bases between them. Here the CDR3 DNA reads TGTGCCAGCAGGACGACAGGCTCTGGAAACACCATATATTTT. Translating it yields CASRTTGSGNTIYF.

This clonotype was recorded only once. The chain employs TRBV4-1 and TRBJ1-4; D not resolved. V dropped 0 bases and J dropped 6 bases, with 14 bases sitting between them. The germline CDR1 and CDR2 sequences are MGHRA and YSYEKL. The CDR3 contains 16 residues. The CDR3 here is CASSQDEMGLYEKLFF. The CDR3 nucleotides read TGCGCCAGCAGCCAAGATGAAATGGGGTTGTATGAAAAACTGTTTTTT.

The gene calls are TRBV12-1 and TRBJ2-5; the D call of TRBD2 is as the table states it, not checked on the DNA. TRBV12-1 is a recognized pseudogene. This CDR3 contains 18 residues. CDR3 region: CASSRPNRTSRDYNEQYF. The CDR3 nucleotides read TGTGCCAGCAGCCGCCCTAACCGGACTAGCAGAGATTATAATGAGCAGTACTTC.

The rearrangement uses TRBV20-1 and TRBJ2-3; the D is unclear. V shed 6 bases and J shed 4 bases, with 8 bases lying between them. The CDR3 is made up of 11 amino acids. Looked up from germline, CDR1 is DFQATT and CDR2 is SNEGSKA (reference sequence). The chain's CDR3 is CSAIRADTQYF. Here the CDR3 DNA reads TGCAGTGCAATCCGGGCAGATACGCAGTATTTT.

This clonotype has a handful of counts. Written as DNA, the CDR3 is TGTGCCAGCAGTCTTCGGCGTCTTACTGGGCAGACCACTATGAACACTGAAGCTTTCTTT. Translated: CASSLRRLTGQTTMNTEAFF. The chain couples TRBV6-1 to TRBJ1-1; D call uncertain. CDR1 and CDR2 (germline): MNHNS, SASEGT. This CDR3 is 20 amino acids long. Trimming cost V 5 bases and J 0 bases, with 28 bases left between them.

The rearrangement uses TRBV28 and TRBJ1-1; D ambiguous. Per germline, CDR1 MDHEN and CDR2 SYDVKM. The CDR3 loop spans 14 amino acids. V lost 5 bases to trimming and J lost 5 bases, with 15 bases between them. The CDR3 DNA reads TGTGCCAGCAGTGCGCCATCCTTGGGGACTGAAGCTTTCTTT. Translation: CASSAPSLGTEAFF.

This chain links TRBV12-5 with TRBJ1-1; 9 bases are a match to TRBD1. CDR3 length: 13 residues. Germline V gene sequence: CDR1 LGHNT, CDR2 FRNRAP. The trim removed 4 bases at V and 4 bases at J, leaving 1 base unmatched. The CDR3 region is CASGSDRGTEAFF. The CDR3, as DNA: TGTGCTAGTGGTTCGGACAGGGGCACTGAAGCTTTCTTT.

This clonotype has only a few counts. J is TRBJ2-7 and V is TRBV20-1; 11 nucleotides match TRBD2. The CDR3 spans 17 residues. V was pared by 3 bases and J by 0 bases, with 10 bases of the junction left unmatched. The germline V gene has CDR1 DFQATT and CDR2 SNEGSKA (reference sequence). The CDR3 DNA sequence: TGCAGTGCTAGTGGGCTAGCGGGGGGTTTAAGCTCCTACGAGCAGTACTTC. Protein: CSASGLAGGLSSYEQYF.

This clonotype was counted only a few times. This rearrangement joins TRBV7-2 to TRBJ2-7; 10 nucleotides line up with TRBD2. This CDR3 region has 15 residues. The germline CDR1 and CDR2 sequences are SGHTA and FQGNSA. With 5 bases clipped from V and 2 bases from J, the junction kept 6 bases outside the gene matches. CDR3 amino acids: CASSPVAGGTYEQYF. The CDR3 nucleotides are TGTGCCAGCAGCCCAGTAGCGGGGGGCACCTACGAGCAGTACTTC.

This clonotype showed up just a few times. The rearrangement links TRBV11-2 to TRBJ2-1; 10 positions agree with TRBD2. The CDR3 sequence is 15 residues long. The germline V gene encodes CDR1 SGHAT and CDR2 FQNNGV. J gave up 4 bases and V 3 bases, and 3 bases lay outside the gene matches. This chain's CDR3 is CASSFPSGGYNEQFF. The CDR3 nucleotides read TGTGCCAGCAGCTTTCCTAGCGGGGGATACAATGAGCAGTTCTTC.